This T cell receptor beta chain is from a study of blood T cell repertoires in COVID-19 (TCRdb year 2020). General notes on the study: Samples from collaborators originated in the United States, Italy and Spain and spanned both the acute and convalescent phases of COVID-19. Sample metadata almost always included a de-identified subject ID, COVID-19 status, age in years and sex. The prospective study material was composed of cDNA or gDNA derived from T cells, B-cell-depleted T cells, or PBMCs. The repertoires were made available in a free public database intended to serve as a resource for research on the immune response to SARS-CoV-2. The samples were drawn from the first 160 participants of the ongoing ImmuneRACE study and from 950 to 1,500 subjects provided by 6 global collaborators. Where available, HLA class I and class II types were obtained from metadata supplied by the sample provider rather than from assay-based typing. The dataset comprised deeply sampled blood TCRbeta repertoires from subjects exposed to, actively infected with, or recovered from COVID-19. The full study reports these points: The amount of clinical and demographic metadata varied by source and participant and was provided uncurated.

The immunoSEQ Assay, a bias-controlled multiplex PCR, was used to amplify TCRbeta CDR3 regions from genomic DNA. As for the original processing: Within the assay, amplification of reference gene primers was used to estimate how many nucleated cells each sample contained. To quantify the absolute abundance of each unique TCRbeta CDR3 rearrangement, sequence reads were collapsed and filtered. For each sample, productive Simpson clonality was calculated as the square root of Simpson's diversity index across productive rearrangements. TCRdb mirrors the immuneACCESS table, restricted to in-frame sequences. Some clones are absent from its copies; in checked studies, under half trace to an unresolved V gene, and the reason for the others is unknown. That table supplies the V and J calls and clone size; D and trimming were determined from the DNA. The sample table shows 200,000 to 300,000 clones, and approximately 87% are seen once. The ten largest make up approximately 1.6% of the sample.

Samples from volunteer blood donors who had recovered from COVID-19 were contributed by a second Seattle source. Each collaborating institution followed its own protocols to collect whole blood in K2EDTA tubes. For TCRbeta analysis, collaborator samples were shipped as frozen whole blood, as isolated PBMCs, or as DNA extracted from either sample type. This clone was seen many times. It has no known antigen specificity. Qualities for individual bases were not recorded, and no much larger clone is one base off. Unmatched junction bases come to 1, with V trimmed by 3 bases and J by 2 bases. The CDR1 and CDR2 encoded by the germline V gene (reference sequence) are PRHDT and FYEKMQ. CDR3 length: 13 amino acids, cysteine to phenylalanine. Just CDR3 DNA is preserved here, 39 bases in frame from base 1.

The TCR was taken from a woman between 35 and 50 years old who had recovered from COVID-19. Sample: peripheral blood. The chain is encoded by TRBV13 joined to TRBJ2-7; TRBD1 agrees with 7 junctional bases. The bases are TGTGCCAGCAGCTTGACAGGGACCTACGAGCAGTACTTC. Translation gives CASSLTGTYEQYF.